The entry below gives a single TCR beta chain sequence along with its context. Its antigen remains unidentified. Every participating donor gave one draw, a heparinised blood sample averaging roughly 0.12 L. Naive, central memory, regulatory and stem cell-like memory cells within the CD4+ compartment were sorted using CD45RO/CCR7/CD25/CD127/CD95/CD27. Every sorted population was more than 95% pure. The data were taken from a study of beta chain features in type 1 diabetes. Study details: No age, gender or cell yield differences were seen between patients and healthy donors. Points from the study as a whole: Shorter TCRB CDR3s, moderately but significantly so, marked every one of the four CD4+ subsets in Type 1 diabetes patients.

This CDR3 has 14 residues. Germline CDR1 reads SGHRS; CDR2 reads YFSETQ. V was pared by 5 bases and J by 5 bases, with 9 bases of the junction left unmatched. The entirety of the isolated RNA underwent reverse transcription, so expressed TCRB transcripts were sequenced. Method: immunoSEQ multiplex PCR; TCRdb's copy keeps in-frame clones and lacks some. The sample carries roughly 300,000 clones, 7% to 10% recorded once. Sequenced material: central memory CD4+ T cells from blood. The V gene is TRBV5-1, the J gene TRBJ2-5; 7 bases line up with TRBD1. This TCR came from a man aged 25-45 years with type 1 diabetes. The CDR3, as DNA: TGCGCCAGCAGTCGGGACAGAGCTGGGGAGACCCAGTACTTC. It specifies CASSRDRAGETQYF. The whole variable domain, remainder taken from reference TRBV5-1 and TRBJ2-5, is KAGVTQTPRYLIKTRGQQVTLSCSPISGHRSVSWYQQTPGQGLQFLFEYFSETQRNKGNFPGRFSGRQFSNSRSEMNVSTLELGDSALYLCASSRDRAGETQYFGPGTRLLVL.